What follows is one T cell receptor (beta chain) and its context. What it recognizes is unknown. The data originate from a study of tumor and adjacent non-tumor tissue in lung cancer. Study-level background: The cohort had around twelve adenocarcinoma, a couple of squamous cell and 1 small cell patients. General study findings and limits: Patients with more diverse tumor TCRs had worse survival.

Three rounds of nested PCR, following a modified ARM-PCR protocol, produced the TCRbeta library. TCRdb itself ran the multiplex PCR reads through MiXCR, one entry per CDR3 protein. In the table there are around 99,000 distinct CDR3 sequences, around 75% of which are singletons. The CDR3 length is 14 residues. Per the germline V gene, CDR1 is WSHSY and CDR2 is SAAADI. Germline trimming cut 7 bases from V and 6 bases from J; bases unmatched to any gene: 11. The template was RNA from unsorted bulk tissue. The sample comprised lung tumor tissue. The chain joins TRBV10-2 to TRBJ1-1; the match to TRBD1 covers 7 bases. This receptor was identified in an older woman with non-small cell lung cancer. The CDR3 sequence is CASKTGRGIAEAFF. In DNA form, the CDR3 reads TGCGCCAGCAAGACAGGGAGGGGAATCGCTGAAGCTTTCTTT.